These 4 T cell receptor beta chains share one sample of origin, sequenced in a study of cytomegalovirus exposure and HLA in healthy donors. Clones were sequenced by immunoSEQ multiplex PCR, and TCRdb holds only the in-frame ones, with some missing. The table includes 200,000 to 250,000 clones, 75% to 90% detected once. Sequenced input: PBMCs. These TCRs come from a woman under 30 in good health and CMV-seronegative.

The rearrangement links TRBV5-1 to TRBJ1-1; 7 bases fit TRBD1. Germline CDR1 SGHRS, CDR2 YFSETQ. V lost 2 bases to trimming and J lost 6 bases; unmatched junction nucleotides: 4. The CDR3 spans 13 residues. Written as DNA, the CDR3 is TGCGCCAGCAGCTTACCCAGGGGGTCTGAAGCTTTCTTT. Residues: CASSLPRGSEAFF.

This clone has a single count. CDR3 in DNA: TGTGCCAGCAGCCACCCGGGACAGGGTTGGGAGCAGTACTTC. This encodes CASSHPGQGWEQYF. The rearrangement links TRBV7-9 to TRBJ2-7, with 9 nucleotides matching TRBD1. Germline V lookup: CDR1 SEHNR, CDR2 FQNEAQ (reference sequence). The J segment lost 7 bases and the V segment lost 5 bases, leaving 9 bases of the junction unmatched. The CDR3 has 14 residues. The full variable domain, in which reference TRBV7-9 and TRBJ2-7 provide the parts outside the CDR3, is DTGVSQNPRHKITKRGQNVTFRCDPISEHNRLYWYRQTLGQGPEFLTYFQNEAQLEKSRLLSDRFSAERPKGSFSTLEIQRTEQGDSAMYLCASSHPGQGWEQYFGPGTRLTVT.

The chain recombines TRBV7-9 with TRBJ2-5; tentatively, D is TRBD1 (7 bases). Trimming removed 2 bases at V and 5 bases at J, with 18 bases between. This CDR3 is 16 amino acids long. The germline V gene encodes CDR1 SEHNR and CDR2 FQNEAQ (reference sequence). CDR3 in amino acids: CASSLPDRDRGETQYF. The CDR3 coding sequence is TGTGCCAGCAGCTTACCCGACAGGGACCGGGGGGAGACCCAGTACTTC.

This chain uses TRBV7-3 with TRBJ2-1; perhaps D is TRBD1 or TRBD2 (5 bases each). Trimming shortened V by 2 bases and J by 3 bases, and 11 bases separated the two germline ends. Germline V gene data show CDR1 as SGHTA and CDR2 as FQGTGA. There are 15 residues in the CDR3. DNA for the CDR3: TGTGCCAGCAGCTTAGGGACCAACCGCTACAATGAGCAGTTCTTC. It yields the protein CASSLGTNRYNEQFF.